These T cell receptor beta chains were read from a single sample in a study of T cells after yellow fever vaccination. TCRdb passed the 5' RACE reads through MiXCR, listing each CDR3 protein once. The sample includes under 400,000 distinct CDR3 sequences, 9.5% to 15% of them seen just once. The material was CD4+ T cells sorted from PBMCs, obtained 15 days after the yellow fever booster vaccination. The source is a man younger than 35 who received the YFV17D yellow fever vaccine. Both conserved end residues are part of each CDR3. D genes are given only for firm matches. Expanded clones are given a class, and other clones once, few, many or no size at all.

V gene	clone size	D gene	J gene	CDR3 length	CDR3 protein	CDR3 DNA
TRBV10-3	many	-	TRBJ1-2	11	CAISLNYGYTF	TGTGCCATCTCACTTAACTATGGCTACACCTTC
TRBV5-4	-	-	TRBJ2-1	16	CASSKAGTPSYNEQFF	TGTGCCAGCAGCAAGGCCGGGACACCCTCCTACAATGAGCAGTTCTTC
TRBV10-3	few	TRBD2	TRBJ2-4	18	CAISESPASGGAKNIQYF	TGTGCCATCAGTGAGTCCCCAGCTAGCGGGGGAGCCAAAAACATTCAGTACTTC
TRBV6-5	-	TRBD1	TRBJ1-4	15	CASRTRQGGSEKLFF	TGTGCCAGCAGGACCCGACAGGGGGGAAGCGAAAAACTGTTTTTT
TRBV5-1	few	-	TRBJ2-6	16	CASSLGQDSGANVLTF	TGCGCCAGCAGCTTGGGACAAGACTCTGGGGCCAACGTCCTGACTTTC
TRBV20-1	many	-	TRBJ1-1	15	CSARDGSRANTEAFF	TGCAGTGCTAGAGATGGTAGCAGGGCGAACACTGAAGCTTTCTTT
TRBV7-2	few	-	TRBJ2-1	15	CASSSNRDKYNEQFF	TGTGCCAGCAGCTCGAACCGGGACAAGTACAATGAGCAGTTCTTC
TRBV7-2	-	-	TRBJ1-1	13	CASSLEADREAFF	TGTGCCAGCAGCTTAGAAGCAGATAGAGAGGCTTTCTTT
TRBV6-1	few	-	TRBJ2-1	13	CASSEGAGDEQFF	TGTGCCAGCAGTGAAGGAGCAGGGGATGAGCAGTTCTTC
TRBV6-2/TRBV6-3	few	-	TRBJ2-1	11	CASSTGTPQFF	TGTGCCAGCAGTACGGGAACCCCACAGTTCTTC
TRBV29-1	many	-	TRBJ1-1	14	CSVGRGFGNTEAFF	TGCAGCGTTGGCCGGGGTTTCGGGAACACTGAAGCTTTCTTT
TRBV9	many	TRBD1	TRBJ2-2	15	CASSGTGGYSGELFF	TGTGCCAGCAGCGGAACAGGGGGTTACTCCGGGGAGCTGTTTTTT
TRBV7-3	few	-	TRBJ1-1	15	CASSVTGSGNTEAFF	TGTGCCAGCAGCGTAACAGGGTCGGGGAACACTGAAGCTTTCTTT
TRBV20-1	-	-	TRBJ1-2	12	CSARAQALDETF	TGCAGTGCTAGAGCCCAGGCTCTGGATGAGACCTTC
TRBV4-3	-	-	TRBJ1-4	13	CASSQQTGEKLFF	TGCGCCAGCAGCCAACAGACGGGTGAAAAACTGTTTTTT
TRBV5-1	-	-	TRBJ2-2	15	CASSYLQGATGELFF	TGCGCCAGCAGCTATTTACAGGGCGCGACCGGGGAGCTGTTTTTT
TRBV2	-	-	TRBJ2-5	16	CASTGGGTRDQETQYF	TGTGCCAGCACCGGAGGAGGCACCCGAGACCAAGAGACCCAGTACTTC
TRBV7-9	few	-	TRBJ2-2	16	CASSLEIAGNTGELFF	TGTGCCAGCAGCTTAGAAATTGCCGGGAACACCGGGGAGCTGTTTTTT
TRBV7-2	-	TRBD1	TRBJ1-6	17	CASSFADRGSYNSPLHF	TGTGCCAGCAGCTTCGCAGACAGGGGGTCCTATAATTCACCCCTCCACTTT
TRBV2	-	-	TRBJ1-2	15	CASSETGAGSYGYTF	TGTGCCAGCAGTGAAACCGGAGCCGGGAGCTATGGCTACACCTTC
TRBV28	few	TRBD1	TRBJ1-3	15	CASSPPGTGGNTIYF	TGTGCCAGCAGTCCACCCGGGACAGGCGGAAACACCATATATTTT
TRBV29-1	few	-	TRBJ2-2	12	CSVLQGPGELFF	TGCAGCGTTCTACAGGGACCCGGGGAGCTGTTTTTT
TRBV6-1	-	-	TRBJ2-7	12	CCSGWDQGQQYF	TGCTGCTCCGGATGGGATCAAGGCCAGCAGTACTTC